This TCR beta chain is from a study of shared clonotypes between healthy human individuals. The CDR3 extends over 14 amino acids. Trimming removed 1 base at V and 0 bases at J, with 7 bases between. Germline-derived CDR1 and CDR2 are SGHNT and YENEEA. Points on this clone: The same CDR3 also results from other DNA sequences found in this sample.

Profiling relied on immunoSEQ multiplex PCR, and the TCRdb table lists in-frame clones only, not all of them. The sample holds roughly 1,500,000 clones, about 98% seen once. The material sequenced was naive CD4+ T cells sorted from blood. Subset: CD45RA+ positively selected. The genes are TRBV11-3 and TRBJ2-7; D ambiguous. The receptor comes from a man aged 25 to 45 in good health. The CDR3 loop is CASSLGSSSYEQYF. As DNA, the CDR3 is TGTGCCAGCAGCTTAGGGTCGAGCTCCTACGAGCAGTACTTC.